This T cell receptor (beta chain) derives from a study of blood T cell repertoires in COVID-19. In the source study's methods: How many nucleated cells were present was estimated from reference gene primer amplification. Libraries were prepared by immunoSEQ multiplex PCR; TCRdb keeps only in-frame clonotypes and omits some of them. Clone size and the V and J calls come from that table; the DNA yielded D and trimming. The sample has 150,000 to 200,000 clones; 84% are singletons. V lost 3 bases, J lost 4 bases, and 0 bases stayed unmatched. Germline V gene data show CDR1 as SGHTA and CDR2 as FQGNSA. The CDR3 is 13 amino acids. The cohort comprised adults aged about 18 to 100 years residing in approximately 25 US areas. Cohort allocation depended upon clinical history that participants reported. Symptom resolution, clearance, or two negative PCRs marked the recovered donors of Cohort 3.

The sample comprised PBMCs or T cells enriched from blood (not recorded which). V usage is TRBV7-2 and J usage is TRBJ2-7; 10 bases map to TRBD1. The receptor was derived from a man between 45 and 60 years old who had recovered from COVID-19. The CDR3 bases are TGTGCCAGCAGCTTGGACAGGGGGTACGAGCAGTACTTC. Translated, it gives CASSLDRGYEQYF. Full variable domain (outside the CDR3, taken from reference TRBV7-2 and TRBJ2-7): GAGVSQSPSNKVTEKGKDVELRCDPISGHTALYWYRQSLGQGLEFLIYFQGNSAPDKSGLPSDRFSAERTGGSVSTLTIQRTQQEDSAVYLCASSLDRGYEQYFGPGTRLTVT.